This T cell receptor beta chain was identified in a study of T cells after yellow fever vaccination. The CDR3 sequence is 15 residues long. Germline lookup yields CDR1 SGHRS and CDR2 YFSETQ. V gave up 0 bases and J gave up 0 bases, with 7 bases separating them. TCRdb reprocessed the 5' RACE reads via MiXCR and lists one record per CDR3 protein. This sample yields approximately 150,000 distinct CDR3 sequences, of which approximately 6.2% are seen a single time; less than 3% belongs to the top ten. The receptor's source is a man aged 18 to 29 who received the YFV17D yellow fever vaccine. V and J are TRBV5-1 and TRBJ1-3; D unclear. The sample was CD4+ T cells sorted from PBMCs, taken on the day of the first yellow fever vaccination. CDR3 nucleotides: TGCGCCAGCAGCTTGGATAGCTACTCTGGAAACACCATATATTTT. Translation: CASSLDSYSGNTIYF.